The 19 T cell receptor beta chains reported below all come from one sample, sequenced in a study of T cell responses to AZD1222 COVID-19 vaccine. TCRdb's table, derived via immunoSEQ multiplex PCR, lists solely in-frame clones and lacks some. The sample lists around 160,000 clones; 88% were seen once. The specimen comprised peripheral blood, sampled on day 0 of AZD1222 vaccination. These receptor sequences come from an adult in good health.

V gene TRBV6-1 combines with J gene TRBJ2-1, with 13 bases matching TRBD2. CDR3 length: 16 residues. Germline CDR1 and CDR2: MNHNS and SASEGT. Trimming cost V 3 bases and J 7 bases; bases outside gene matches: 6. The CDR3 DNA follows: TGTGCCAGCAGTGACGGACTAGCGGGAGTTGGTAATGAGCAGTTCTTC. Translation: CASSDGLAGVGNEQFF.

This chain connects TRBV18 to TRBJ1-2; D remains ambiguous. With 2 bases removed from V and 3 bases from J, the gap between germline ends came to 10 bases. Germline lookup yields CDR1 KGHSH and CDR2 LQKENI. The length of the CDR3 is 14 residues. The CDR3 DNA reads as TGTGCCAGCTCACCATTGGACGGATACTATGGCTACACCTTC. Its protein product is CASSPLDGYYGYTF.

The chain's CDR3 is CASSSTAGSGTEAFF. Written as DNA, the CDR3 is TGTGCCAGCAGTTCTACCGCGGGATCGGGCACTGAAGCTTTCTTT. The rearrangement uses TRBV6-2 or TRBV6-3 and TRBJ1-1; no definite D call. The CDR3 length is 15 residues. Germline lookup yields CDR1 MNHEY and CDR2 SVGEGT. The germline V and J ends were trimmed by 4 bases and 4 bases, with 16 bases remaining between them.

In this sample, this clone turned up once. Written as DNA, the CDR3 is TGTGCCAGCAGCTTCGGGCGGGAGTGGCGGGAGCAGTACTTC. This sequence encodes CASSFGREWREQYF. The chain couples TRBV11-3 to TRBJ2-7, with 7 bases fitting TRBD2. Trimming removed 3 bases from V and 7 bases from J; junction bases left unmatched: 9. CDR1 and CDR2 from the germline V gene are SGHNT and YENEEA. The CDR3 length is 14 residues.

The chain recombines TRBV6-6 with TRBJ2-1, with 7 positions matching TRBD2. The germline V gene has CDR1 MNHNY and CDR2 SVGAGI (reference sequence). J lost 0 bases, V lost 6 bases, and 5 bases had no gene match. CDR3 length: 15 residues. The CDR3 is CASRREYGSYNEQFF. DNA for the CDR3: TGTGCCAGCAGGCGGGAGTACGGCTCCTACAATGAGCAGTTCTTC.

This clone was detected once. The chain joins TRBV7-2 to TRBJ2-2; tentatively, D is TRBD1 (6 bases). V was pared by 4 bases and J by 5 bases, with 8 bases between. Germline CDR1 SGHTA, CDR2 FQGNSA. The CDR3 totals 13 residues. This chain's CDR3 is CASSYRVTGELFF. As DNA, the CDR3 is TGTGCCAGCAGCTACAGGGTAACCGGGGAGCTGTTTTTT.

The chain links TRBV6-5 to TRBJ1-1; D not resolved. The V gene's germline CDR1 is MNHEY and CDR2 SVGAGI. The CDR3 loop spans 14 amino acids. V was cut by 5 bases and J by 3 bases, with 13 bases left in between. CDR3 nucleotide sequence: TGTGCCAGCAGTAGATTGGTTACGGACACTGAAGCTTTCTTT. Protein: CASSRLVTDTEAFF.

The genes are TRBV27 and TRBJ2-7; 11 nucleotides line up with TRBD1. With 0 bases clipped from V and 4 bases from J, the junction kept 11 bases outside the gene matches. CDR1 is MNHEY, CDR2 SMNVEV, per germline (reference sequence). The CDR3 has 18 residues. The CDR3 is CASSLSFINRDRGYEQYF. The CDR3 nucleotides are TGTGCCAGCAGTTTATCGTTCATTAACCGGGACAGGGGGTACGAGCAGTACTTC.

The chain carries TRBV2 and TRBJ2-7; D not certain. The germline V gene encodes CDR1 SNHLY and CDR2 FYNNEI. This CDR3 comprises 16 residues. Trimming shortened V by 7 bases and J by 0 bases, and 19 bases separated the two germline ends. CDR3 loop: CASILSPRRSSYEQYF. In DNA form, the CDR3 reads TGTGCCAGCATTTTAAGTCCGAGACGGAGCTCCTACGAGCAGTACTTC.

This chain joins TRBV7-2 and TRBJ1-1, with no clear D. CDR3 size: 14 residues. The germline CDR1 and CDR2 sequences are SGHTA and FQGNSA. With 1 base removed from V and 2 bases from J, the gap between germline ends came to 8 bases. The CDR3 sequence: CASSLGNSNTEAFF. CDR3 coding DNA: TGTGCCAGCAGCTTAGGTAACTCCAACACTGAAGCTTTCTTT. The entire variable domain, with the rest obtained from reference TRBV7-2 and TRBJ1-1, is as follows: GAGVSQSPSNKVTEKGKDVELRCDPISGHTALYWYRQSLGQGLEFLIYFQGNSAPDKSGLPSDRFSAERTGGSVSTLTIQRTQQEDSAVYLCASSLGNSNTEAFFGQGTRLTVV.

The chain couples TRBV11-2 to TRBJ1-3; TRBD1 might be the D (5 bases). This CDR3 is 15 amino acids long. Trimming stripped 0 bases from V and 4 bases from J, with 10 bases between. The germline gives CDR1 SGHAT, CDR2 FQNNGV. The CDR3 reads CASSLDGGAGNTIYF. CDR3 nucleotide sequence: TGTGCCAGCAGCTTAGATGGAGGGGCAGGAAACACCATATATTTT.

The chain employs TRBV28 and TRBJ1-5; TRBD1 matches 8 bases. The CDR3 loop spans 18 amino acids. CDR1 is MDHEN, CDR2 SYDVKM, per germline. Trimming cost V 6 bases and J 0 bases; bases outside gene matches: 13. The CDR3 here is CASRPPGQERYSNQPQHF. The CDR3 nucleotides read TGTGCCAGCAGGCCGCCGGGACAGGAAAGGTATAGCAATCAGCCCCAGCATTTT.

CDR3 sequence: CASSPRGKRQGMNSGNTIYF. The CDR3 DNA follows: TGTGCCAGCAGTCCCCGGGGCAAACGACAGGGGATGAACTCTGGAAACACCATATATTTT. The V gene is TRBV28, the J gene TRBJ1-3, with 8 bases matching TRBD1. V trimming: 5 bases; J trimming: 0 bases; junction bases outside the gene matches: 18. CDR3 length: 20 amino acids. The germline V gene encodes CDR1 MDHEN and CDR2 SYDVKM. Full variable domain (missing parts from reference TRBV28 and TRBJ1-3): DVKVTQSSRYLVKRTGEKVFLECVQDMDHENMFWYRQDPGLGLRLIYFSYDVKMKEKGDIPEGYSVSREKKERFSLILESASTNQTSMYLCASSPRGKRQGMNSGNTIYFGEGSWLTVV.

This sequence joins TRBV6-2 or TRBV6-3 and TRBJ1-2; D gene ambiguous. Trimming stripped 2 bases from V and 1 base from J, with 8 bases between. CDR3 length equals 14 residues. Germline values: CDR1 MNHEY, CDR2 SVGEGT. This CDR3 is CASSYLALNYGYTF. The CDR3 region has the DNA TGTGCCAGCAGTTACCTAGCCCTTAACTATGGCTACACCTTC.

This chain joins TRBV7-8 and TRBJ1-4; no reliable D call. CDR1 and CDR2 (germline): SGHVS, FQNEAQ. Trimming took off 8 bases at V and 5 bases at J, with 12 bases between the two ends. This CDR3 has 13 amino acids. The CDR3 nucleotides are TGTGCCAGCGAGGGCGGAGGGAATGAAAAACTGTTTTTT. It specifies CASEGGGNEKLFF.

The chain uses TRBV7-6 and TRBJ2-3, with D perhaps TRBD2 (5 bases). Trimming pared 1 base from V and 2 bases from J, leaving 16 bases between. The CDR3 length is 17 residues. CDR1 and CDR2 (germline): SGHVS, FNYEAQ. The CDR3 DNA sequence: TGTGCCAGCAGCTTAGTAAGCGGTTCACGATCCACAGATACGCAGTATTTT. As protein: CASSLVSGSRSTDTQYF.

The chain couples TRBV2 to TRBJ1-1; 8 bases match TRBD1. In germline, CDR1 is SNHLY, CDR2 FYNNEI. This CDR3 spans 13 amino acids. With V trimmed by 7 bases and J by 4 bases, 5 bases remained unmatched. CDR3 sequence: CASNNQGATEAFF. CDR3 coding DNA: TGTGCCAGCAATAATCAGGGGGCCACTGAAGCTTTCTTT.

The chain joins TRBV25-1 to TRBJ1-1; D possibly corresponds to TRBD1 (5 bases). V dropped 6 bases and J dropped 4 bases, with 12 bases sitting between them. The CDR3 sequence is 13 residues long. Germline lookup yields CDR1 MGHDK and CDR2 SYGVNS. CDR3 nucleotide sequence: TGTGCCAGCAGCCATGGAGGGGTCACTGAAGCTTTCTTT. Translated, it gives CASSHGGVTEAFF. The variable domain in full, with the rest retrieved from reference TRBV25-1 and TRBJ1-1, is EADIYQTPRYLVIGTGKKITLECSQTMGHDKMYWYQQDPGMELHLIHYSYGVNSTEKGDLSSESTVSRIRTEHFPLTLESARPSHTSQYLCASSHGGVTEAFFGQGTRLTVV.

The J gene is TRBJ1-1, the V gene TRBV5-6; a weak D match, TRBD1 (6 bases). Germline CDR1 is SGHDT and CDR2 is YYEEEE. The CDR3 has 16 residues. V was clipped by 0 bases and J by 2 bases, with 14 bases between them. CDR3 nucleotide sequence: TGTGCCAGCAGCTTGGACAGGGATTTTGGAAACACTGAAGCTTTCTTT. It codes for CASSLDRDFGNTEAFF.